This T cell receptor (beta chain) was found in a study of blood T cell repertoires in COVID-19. As for the study in general: PBMCs, B-cell-depleted T cells, or T cells were the source of the cDNA or gDNA that made up the material.

Cohort assignment relied on participant-reported clinical history. V was clipped by 1 base and J by 10 bases, with 13 bases between them. CDR3 length: 13 amino acids. CDR1 is SGHDN, CDR2 FVKESK, per germline. TCRdb's copy holds only in-frame clones and misses some; the assay was immunoSEQ multiplex PCR. Here the sample spans approximately 440,000 clones, 87% being singletons. The clonotype was recovered from a woman aged 18-29 years who had recovered from COVID-19. The sequenced sample was PBMCs or T cells enriched from blood (not recorded which). The J gene is TRBJ1-1, the V gene TRBV14; D might be TRBD1 (6 bases). CDR3 DNA: TGTGCCAGCAGCCAAGTTCGGGGGGCCCGAGCTTTCTTT. Translation gives CASSQVRGARAFF.